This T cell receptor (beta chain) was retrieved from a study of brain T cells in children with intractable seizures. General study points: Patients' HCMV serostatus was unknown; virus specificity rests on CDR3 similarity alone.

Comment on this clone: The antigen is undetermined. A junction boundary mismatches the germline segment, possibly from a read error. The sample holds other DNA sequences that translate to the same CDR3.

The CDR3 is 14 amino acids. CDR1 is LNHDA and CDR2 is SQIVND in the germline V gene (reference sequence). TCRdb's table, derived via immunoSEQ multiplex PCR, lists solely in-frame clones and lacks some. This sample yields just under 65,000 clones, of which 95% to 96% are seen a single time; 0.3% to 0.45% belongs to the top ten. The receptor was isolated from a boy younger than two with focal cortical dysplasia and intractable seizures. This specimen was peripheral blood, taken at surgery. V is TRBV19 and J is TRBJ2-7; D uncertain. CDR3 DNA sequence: TGTGCCAGTAGTATAGACAGACCCTCCTATGAGCAGTACTTC. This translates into CASSIDRPSYEQYF.